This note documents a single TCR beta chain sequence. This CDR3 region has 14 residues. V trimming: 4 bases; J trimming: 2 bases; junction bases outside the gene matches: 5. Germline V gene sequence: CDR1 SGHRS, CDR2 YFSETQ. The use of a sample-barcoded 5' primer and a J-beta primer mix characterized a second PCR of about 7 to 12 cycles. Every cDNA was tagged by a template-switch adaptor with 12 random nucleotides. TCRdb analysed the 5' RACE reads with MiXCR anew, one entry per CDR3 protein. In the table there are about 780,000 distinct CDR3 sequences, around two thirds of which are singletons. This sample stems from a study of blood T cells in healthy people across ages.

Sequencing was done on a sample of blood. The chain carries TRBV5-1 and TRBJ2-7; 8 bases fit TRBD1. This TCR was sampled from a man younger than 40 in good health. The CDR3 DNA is TGCGCCAGCAGCCCGGGACAGGTCGCCTACGAGCAGTACTTC. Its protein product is CASSPGQVAYEQYF.